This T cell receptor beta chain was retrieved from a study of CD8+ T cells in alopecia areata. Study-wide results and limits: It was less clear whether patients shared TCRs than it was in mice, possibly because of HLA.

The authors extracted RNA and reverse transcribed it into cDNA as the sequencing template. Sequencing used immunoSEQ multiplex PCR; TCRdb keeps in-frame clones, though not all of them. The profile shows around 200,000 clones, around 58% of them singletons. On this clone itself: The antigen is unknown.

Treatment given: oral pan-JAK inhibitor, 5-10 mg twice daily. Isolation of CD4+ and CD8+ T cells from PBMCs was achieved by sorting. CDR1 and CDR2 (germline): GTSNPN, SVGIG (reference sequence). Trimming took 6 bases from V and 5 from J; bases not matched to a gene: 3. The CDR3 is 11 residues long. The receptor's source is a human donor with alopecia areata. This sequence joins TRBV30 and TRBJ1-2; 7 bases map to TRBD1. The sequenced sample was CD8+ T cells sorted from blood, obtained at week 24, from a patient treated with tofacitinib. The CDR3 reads CACLQGYGYTF. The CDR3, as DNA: TGTGCCTGCCTACAGGGGTATGGCTACACCTTC.